This TCR beta chain comes out of a study of cytomegalovirus exposure and HLA in healthy donors. Primers: 60 Vbeta forward and 13 Jbeta reverse. Assay: immunoSEQ multiplex PCR; the TCRdb copy retains only in-frame clones and omits some. The sample data list tens of thousands of clones. General study results and limits: The likely explanation for a cluster of highly shared sequence variants was sequencing artifact.

Comments on this clone: Its target is unknown.

The CDR3 runs 13 residues. J lost 13 bases, V lost 0 bases, and 4 bases had no gene match. The germline gives CDR1 SGDLS, CDR2 YYNGEE. The TCR was taken from a woman between 50 and 59 years old in good health and CMV-seropositive. Sequenced: PBMCs. V usage is TRBV9 and J usage is TRBJ1-4; 9 bases match TRBD1. This chain's CDR3 is CASSVVPGQGLFF. For the CDR3, the DNA is TGTGCCAGCAGCGTAGTGCCGGGACAGGGACTGTTTTTT.